A selection of T cell receptor beta chains follows, all from one sample in a study of blood T cell repertoires in COVID-19. The method was immunoSEQ multiplex PCR; TCRdb's version includes in-frame clones alone and lacks a portion of them. The sample holds tens of thousands of clones, 80% to 85% seen once. The sequencing sample was made of peripheral blood. Every receptor here comes from a human donor in a cohort sampled during active COVID-19. Both conserved end residues are part of each CDR3. The D gene is left open where the match is weak. Clone size is given for some rows only: seen once, a few or many times, or a class if the clone is expanded.

TRBD1,TRBV18,.,TRBJ1-1,CASSLTGTGNTEAFF,TGTGCCAGCTCCCTCACCGGGACAGGGAACACTGAAGCTTTCTTT
TRBD2,TRBV4-2,.,TRBJ2-1,CASSQVREGNEQFF,TGTGCCAGCAGCCAAGTCCGGGAGGGGAATGAGCAGTTCTTC
.,TRBV7-9,.,TRBJ1-2,CASSREPFNGYTF,TGTGCCAGCAGCCGTGAGCCATTCAATGGCTACACCTTC
.,TRBV18,few,TRBJ1-2,CASSPGEERGYTF,TGTGCCAGCTCACCAGGGGAGGAGAGAGGCTACACCTTC
.,TRBV9,.,TRBJ2-5,CASSSRAQGLVETQYF,TGTGCCAGCAGCTCCCGGGCGCAGGGGTTGGTAGAGACCCAGTACTTC
.,TRBV27,.,TRBJ2-3,CASSWGPSTDTQYF,TGTGCCAGCAGTTGGGGCCCCAGCACAGATACGCAGTATTTT
TRBD2,TRBV4-3,.,TRBJ2-4,CASSQDWSGGKNIQYF,TGCGCCAGCAGCCAAGATTGGAGCGGGGGAAAAAACATTCAGTACTTC
TRBD1,TRBV7-2,.,TRBJ1-2,CASQRGGSKLYTF,TGTGCCTCCCAGAGAGGGGGCTCTAAGCTCTACACCTTC
.,TRBV27,.,TRBJ1-1,CASSPYLWRGNTEAFF,TGTGCCAGCAGTCCTTATCTGTGGAGGGGTAACACTGAAGCTTTCTTT
TRBD1,TRBV6-5,.,TRBJ1-2,CASKTGGNYGYTF,TGTGCCAGCAAGACAGGGGGGAACTATGGCTACACCTTC
.,TRBV5-4,.,TRBJ1-1,CASSSGPGRDTEAFF,TGTGCCAGCAGCTCAGGTCCCGGGAGGGACACTGAAGCTTTCTTT
TRBD1,TRBV5-6,.,TRBJ2-7,CASSTYRGHYEQYF,TGTGCCAGCAGCACCTACAGGGGGCACTACGAGCAGTACTTC
.,TRBV5-5,.,TRBJ2-7,CASSQEGLYEQYF,TGTGCCAGCAGCCAGGAGGGGCTCTACGAGCAGTACTTC
.,TRBV6-5,.,TRBJ1-1,CASRGLVTEAFF,TGTGCCAGCAGGGGGCTAGTCACTGAAGCTTTCTTT
TRBD2,TRBV4-3,.,TRBJ2-7,CASSQGGTSGVYEQYF,TGCGCCAGCAGCCAAGGGGGCACTAGCGGGGTCTACGAGCAGTACTTC
TRBD2,TRBV10-3,.,TRBJ2-7,CAISDPGGLAGGLSYEQYF,TGTGCCATCAGTGACCCGGGTGGACTAGCGGGGGGGCTCTCCTACGAGCAGTACTTC
.,TRBV14,.,TRBJ2-1,CASSQEGSLVHEQFF,TGTGCCAGCAGCCAAGAAGGTTCCCTAGTGCATGAGCAGTTCTTC
.,TRBV3-1/TRBV3-2,few,TRBJ1-2,CASSQQAFKGYTF,TGTGCCAGCAGCCAACAGGCTTTTAAGGGCTACACCTTC
.,TRBV25-1,.,TRBJ1-2,CASSDMRAYGYTF,TGTGCCAGCAGTGACATGAGGGCCTATGGCTACACCTTC
.,TRBV5-1,.,TRBJ2-7,CASSWRLGQINTYEQYF,TGCGCCAGCAGTTGGCGACTAGGGCAGATTAATACCTACGAGCAGTACTTC
TRBD1,TRBV18,.,TRBJ1-2,CASSPNGQGYGYTF,TGTGCCAGCTCACCCAATGGACAGGGCTATGGCTACACCTTC
TRBD1,TRBV12-3/TRBV12-4,.,TRBJ1-2,CASSRRQGYGYTF,TGTGCCAGCAGCCGAAGACAGGGCTATGGCTACACCTTC
.,TRBV19,.,TRBJ1-2,CASSSGLYGYTF,TGTGCCAGTAGTTCCGGACTCTATGGCTACACCTTC
.,TRBV3-1/TRBV3-2,.,TRBJ2-7,CASSQDRRSEQYF,TGTGCCAGCAGCCAAGACCGTCGCAGTGAGCAGTACTTC
.,TRBV6-5,.,TRBJ1-1,CATGRTENTEAFF,TGTGCCACCGGGAGGACGGAAAACACTGAAGCTTTCTTT
.,TRBV9,.,TRBJ2-6,CASSAGVSGANVLTF,TGTGCCAGCAGCGCGGGGGTATCTGGGGCCAACGTCCTGACTTTC
TRBD2,TRBV5-5,.,TRBJ2-2,CASSDPSRGLAGGLDGELFF,TGTGCCAGCAGCGACCCCTCCAGGGGACTAGCGGGGGGGCTGGACGGGGAGCTGTTTTTT
TRBD1,TRBV9,few,TRBJ2-5,CASSVGTAHQETQYF,TGTGCCAGCAGCGTCGGGACAGCTCACCAAGAGACCCAGTACTTC
TRBD1,TRBV10-3,.,TRBJ1-4,CAISESGQTRGKLFF,TGTGCCATCAGTGAGTCGGGACAGACAAGAGGAAAACTGTTTTTT
TRBD1,TRBV28,.,TRBJ1-4,CASGTGGSGDEKLFF,TGTGCCAGCGGGACAGGGGGCTCGGGGGATGAAAAACTGTTTTTT
TRBD2,TRBV24-1,.,TRBJ2-3,CATSEPDGRGGSDTQYF,TGTGCCACCAGTGAGCCGGATGGGCGGGGGGGCTCGGATACGCAGTATTTT
TRBD1,TRBV6-5,.,TRBJ1-5,CASRGQGNQPQHF,TGTGCCAGCAGGGGACAGGGCAATCAGCCCCAGCATTTT
TRBD1,TRBV5-1,once,TRBJ1-1,CASSLGWTGGQNTEAFF,TGCGCCAGCAGCTTGGGTTGGACAGGGGGCCAGAACACTGAAGCTTTCTTT
.,TRBV5-1,.,TRBJ2-7,CASSGGAPFGGINYEQYF,TGCGCCAGCAGCGGGGGGGCCCCCTTTGGCGGGATAAACTACGAGCAGTACTTC
TRBD1,TRBV19,.,TRBJ1-2,CASSMGTGLFYGYTF,TGTGCCAGTAGTATGGGGACAGGCCTTTTCTATGGCTACACCTTC
.,TRBV5-8,.,TRBJ2-4,CASRGRDSLQLAKNIQYF,TGTGCCAGCAGAGGGCGGGACAGCCTCCAATTAGCCAAAAACATTCAGTACTTC
.,TRBV7-2,.,TRBJ2-2,CASSPQVWSGELFF,TGTGCCAGCAGCCCCCAGGTTTGGTCCGGGGAGCTGTTTTTT
TRBD1,TRBV10-3,.,TRBJ1-1,CAISEGGGPTEAFF,TGTGCCATCAGTGAAGGGGGCGGACCGACTGAAGCTTTCTTT
TRBD2,TRBV7-6,.,TRBJ2-1,CASSLLSGGAAYNEQFF,TGTGCCAGCAGCTTATTAAGCGGGGGGGCCGCCTACAATGAGCAGTTCTTC
.,TRBV29-1,.,TRBJ2-7,CSVEAGTYEQYF,TGCAGCGTTGAAGCAGGGACCTACGAGCAGTACTTC
.,TRBV7-2,.,TRBJ2-1,CASSRDIDYNEQFF,TGTGCCAGCTCTCGAGACATAGACTACAATGAGCAGTTCTTC
.,TRBV28,few,TRBJ1-1,CASSLGQRNTEAFF,TGTGCCAGCAGTTTAGGACAAAGGAACACTGAAGCTTTCTTT
TRBD1,TRBV10-3,.,TRBJ2-7,CAISERGQGRDGQYF,TGTGCCATCAGTGAGCGAGGACAGGGGAGGGACGGGCAGTACTTC
TRBD2,TRBV5-6,.,TRBJ2-7,CASSSGLAGAEQYF,TGTGCCAGCAGCTCGGGCTTAGCGGGGGCGGAGCAGTACTTC
TRBD1,TRBV9,.,TRBJ1-1,CASSPLTGVTEAFF,TGTGCCAGCAGCCCCCTGACAGGGGTAACTGAAGCTTTCTTT
TRBD2,TRBV5-1,.,TRBJ2-1,CASSRGAASGVDEQFF,TGCGCCAGCAGCCGTGGGGCCGCTAGCGGGGTGGATGAGCAGTTCTTC
.,TRBV11-3,.,TRBJ2-1,CASSLGAPSEQFF,TGTGCCAGCAGCTTAGGGGCGCCCAGTGAGCAGTTCTTC
TRBD2,TRBV6-5,.,TRBJ2-5,CASSSHLAGRETQYF,TGTGCCAGCAGTTCTCACCTAGCGGGGCGGGAGACCCAGTACTTC
TRBD1,TRBV3-1/TRBV3-2,.,TRBJ1-1,CASSQRQGAHTEAFF,TGTGCCAGCAGCCAAAGACAGGGGGCGCACACTGAAGCTTTCTTT
.,TRBV6-5,.,TRBJ2-2,CASRNSPNTGELFF,TGTGCCAGCAGAAACAGCCCGAACACCGGGGAGCTGTTTTTT
.,TRBV6-5,.,TRBJ1-1,CASRHRGKNTEAFF,TGTGCCAGCCGGCATCGGGGGAAGAACACTGAAGCTTTCTTT
TRBD1,TRBV6-1,.,TRBJ2-7,CASSEDKGTGADEQYF,TGTGCCAGCAGTGAAGATAAAGGGACAGGGGCGGACGAGCAGTACTTC
TRBD1,TRBV3-1/TRBV3-2,few,TRBJ1-6,CASSSRTGGNSPLHF,TGTGCCAGCAGCTCCAGGACAGGGGGGAATTCACCCCTCCACTTT
TRBD1,TRBV5-6,many,TRBJ1-3,CASSRPGQGGPGNTIYF,TGTGCCAGCAGCAGACCGGGACAGGGGGGCCCTGGAAACACCATATATTTT
TRBD1,TRBV5-1,.,TRBJ2-6,CASTPGGASGANVLTF,TGCGCCAGCACCCCAGGGGGCGCCTCTGGGGCCAACGTCCTGACTTTC
TRBD1,TRBV10-3,.,TRBJ1-5,CAISEGQGVQPQHF,TGTGCCATCAGTGAGGGACAGGGGGTACAGCCCCAGCATTTT
.,TRBV2,once,TRBJ1-5,CASSEAPRGGSNQPQHF,TGTGCCAGCAGTGAAGCGCCCAGGGGTGGAAGCAATCAGCCCCAGCATTTT